Included here is one TCR beta chain sequence, with context. Its antigen is unknown. Germline CDR1 is SGHTA and CDR2 is FQGNSA. Trimming removed 8 bases from V and 0 bases from J, with 17 bases in between. The CDR3 consists of 16 residues. This entry comes from a study of T cell responses to AZD1222 COVID-19 vaccine. Study results and caveats: Unmutated variant regions are reportedly the target of nearly half of TCRs that are spike-specific. Repertoires in all cases were sampled only once the peak T cell response had passed. Along spike, vaccine-associated CD4 TCRs were found throughout, with dominance at 160-218 and 743-854.

Assay: immunoSEQ multiplex PCR; the TCRdb copy retains only in-frame clones and omits some. In the table there are around 100,000 clones, approximately 89% of which are singletons. The chain links TRBV7-2 to TRBJ2-1; a possible D gene is TRBD2 (5 bases). The receptor's source is an adult in good health. Sequences were derived from peripheral blood, sampled on day 0 of MenACWY control vaccination. Here the CDR3 reads CASRSKAGSSYNEQFF. The CDR3 DNA is TGTGCCAGCCGCTCTAAGGCGGGCAGCTCCTACAATGAGCAGTTCTTC.